This record concerns one T cell receptor (beta chain) sequence. Its antigen is currently not known. No clone much larger than this one lies a single base away; base qualities are absent. The junction shows trimming of 7 bases on V and 0 bases on J, plus 13 bases between the germline ends. Inclusive of the bounding cysteine and phenylalanine, the CDR3 is 15 residues long. Only the CDR3 portion is preserved as DNA: 45 bases, with reading frame beginning at the first base. CDR1 and CDR2 were assigned from the germline V gene as MNHEY and SVGEGT. The time point label, read with the paper, signifies: before preoperative PTX-NDP chemotherapy. Paclitaxel-nedaplatin was administered to patients as preoperative chemotherapy before surgery. Library prep was done by PCR. Data came from a HiSeq X Ten. High-throughput sequencing was used to characterize TCR repertoires. TCRdb trimmed the raw reads at Q25, called clones with MiXCR and kept productive beta chains. Each record represents a unique CDR3 protein, reported with the most common genes and DNA among its rows. The sample table lists about 15,000 distinct CDR3 sequences, approximately 61% of them with a count of one. The top ten clones comprise about 53% of the sample.

This entry is derived from a study of esophageal squamous cell carcinoma under preoperative chemotherapy (dated by TCRdb to the late 2010s). Concerning the study at large: In the study, TCR repertoires were profiled in both peripheral blood T cells and tumor-infiltrating lymphocytes. The effects of paclitaxel-nedaplatin chemotherapy on T-cell receptor repertoires in patients with esophageal squamous cell carcinoma were assessed. Repertoires from samples taken before paclitaxel-nedaplatin therapy were compared with repertoires from samples taken after paclitaxel-nedaplatin therapy. Four or five patients with primary esophageal squamous cell carcinoma made up the cohort. Study-wide conclusions, independent of this receptor: TCR diversity increased significantly in peripheral T cells after chemotherapy, but not in tumor-infiltrating lymphocytes. Clonotype frequencies shifted immediately and substantially under paclitaxel-nedaplatin therapy, and abundant clones were more likely to contract than to amplify. Post-treatment tumor-infiltrating lymphocytes appeared partly derived from peripheral T cells migrating into the tumor, not solely from local clonal changes. A small cohort was used, with only 4 to 6 patients with esophageal squamous cell carcinoma being analyzed.

The biological material was taken from a patient given preoperative chemotherapy. This TCR came from a human donor with esophageal squamous cell carcinoma. The donor label of this sample is uncertain. Rearrangement joined TRBV6-2 or TRBV6-3 to TRBJ1-5; there is no confident call for the D gene. This receptor has the CDR3 CASIADVYSNQPQHF. The DNA sequence reads TGTGCCAGCATCGCGGACGTATATAGCAATCAGCCCCAGCATTTT.